The clone carrying this T cell receptor beta chain was detected ten times or more. These data originate in a study of PD-L1 blockade in urothelial cancer. The data were produced by immunoSEQ multiplex PCR, yet TCRdb's version contains in-frame clones alone and is incomplete. The repertoire includes 35,000 or so clones, 36% of them detected once, and 8.5% to 10% sits in the top ten. Germline V gene data show CDR1 as MNHGY and CDR2 as SAAAGT. J gave up 6 bases and V 6 bases, and 4 bases lay outside the gene matches. CDR3 length: 14 amino acids. The chain uses TRBV6-8 and TRBJ2-3; TRBD1 aligns across 12 bases. The sequencing used tumor tissue, collected before atezolizumab (anti-PD-L1) treatment. The receptor was isolated from a man aged 60-69 years with urothelial cancer. CDR3 in DNA: TGTGCCAGCAGAGCGGGACAGGGGGCCGATACGCAGTATTTT. This translates into CASRAGQGADTQYF.